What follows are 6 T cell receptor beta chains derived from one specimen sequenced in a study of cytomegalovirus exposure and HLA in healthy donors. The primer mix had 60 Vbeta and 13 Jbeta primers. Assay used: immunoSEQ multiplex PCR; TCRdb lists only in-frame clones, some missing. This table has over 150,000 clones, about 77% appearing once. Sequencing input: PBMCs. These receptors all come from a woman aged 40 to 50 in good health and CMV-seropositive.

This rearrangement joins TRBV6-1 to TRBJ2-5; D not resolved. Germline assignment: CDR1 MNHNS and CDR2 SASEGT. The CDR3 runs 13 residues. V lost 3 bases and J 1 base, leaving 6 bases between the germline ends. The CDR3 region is CASSDDFQETQYF. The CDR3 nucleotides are TGTGCCAGCAGTGATGACTTCCAAGAGACCCAGTACTTC.

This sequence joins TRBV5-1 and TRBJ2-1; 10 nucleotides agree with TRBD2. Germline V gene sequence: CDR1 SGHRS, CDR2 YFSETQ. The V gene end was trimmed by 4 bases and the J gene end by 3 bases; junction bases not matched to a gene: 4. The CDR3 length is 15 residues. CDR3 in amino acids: CASSLLAGVYNEQFF. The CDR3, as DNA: TGCGCCAGCAGCCTTCTAGCGGGGGTCTACAATGAGCAGTTCTTC.

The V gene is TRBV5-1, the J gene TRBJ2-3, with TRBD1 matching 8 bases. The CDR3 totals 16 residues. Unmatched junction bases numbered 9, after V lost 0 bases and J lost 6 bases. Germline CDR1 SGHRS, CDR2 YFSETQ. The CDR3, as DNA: TGCGCCAGCAGCTTGGGTTCAGGACAGGGCAGCGATACGCAGTATTTT. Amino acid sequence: CASSLGSGQGSDTQYF.

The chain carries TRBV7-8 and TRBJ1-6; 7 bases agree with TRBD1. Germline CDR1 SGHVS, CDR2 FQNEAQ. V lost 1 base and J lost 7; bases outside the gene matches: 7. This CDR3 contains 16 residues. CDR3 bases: TGTGCCAGCAGCTTAGTTAATGAGGGGGCAAATTCACCCCTCCACTTT. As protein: CASSLVNEGANSPLHF.

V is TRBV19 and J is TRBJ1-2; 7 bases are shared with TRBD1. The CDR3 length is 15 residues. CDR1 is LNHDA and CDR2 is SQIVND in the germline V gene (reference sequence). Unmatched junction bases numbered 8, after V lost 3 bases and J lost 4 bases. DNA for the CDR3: TGTGCCAGTAGTATCGCCTCGGGACAGCTCTATGGCTACACCTTC. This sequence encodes CASSIASGQLYGYTF.

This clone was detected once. The chain's CDR3 is CASSARQGGNTGELFF. The CDR3 DNA sequence: TGTGCCAGCAGCGCCCGGCAAGGGGGTAATACCGGGGAGCTGTTTTTT. The chain recombines TRBV11-2 with TRBJ2-2, with D possibly matching TRBD1 (6 bases). Trimming pared 5 bases from V and 5 bases from J, leaving 18 bases between. Germline loops: CDR1 SGHAT, CDR2 FQNNGV. There are 16 residues in the CDR3.